This T cell receptor (beta chain) was sequenced during a study of human T cells and chemical hapten exposure. Across the whole study: Among samples, TCR yields varied mainly because of small differences in pooled library volume.

This clonotype has ten or more counts. The CDR3 is made up of 15 amino acids. Germline V gene data show CDR1 as SGHRS and CDR2 as YFSETQ. With 5 bases clipped from V and 6 bases from J, the junction kept 11 bases outside the gene matches. Source study methods: Samples ranged from roughly 23,224 to 700,000 TCRs, with a median of approximately 96,000. One entry per CDR3 protein, called by TCRdb with MiXCR from the RACE reads. TCRdb assigned the V and J calls; the authors' analysis was not used. This table holds 80,000 to 100,000 distinct CDR3 sequences, less than 14% found once. Time point denoted: pre-sensitization, week 0. As for treatment: therapeutic diphenylcyclopropenone sensitization with weekly scalp DPC. Non-pregnant alopecia patients aged 18 to 70, suitable for DPC therapy.

Sequenced material: whole blood, taken in connection with sensitization to the hapten diphenylcyclopropenone (DPC). This clonotype was sampled from a woman aged 60-75 years with alopecia areata. Some clones in this sample may be carry-over from other donors' samples. This rearrangement joins TRBV5-1 to TRBJ2-1, with 7 bases fitting TRBD2. The CDR3 DNA is TGCGCCAGCAGTATCCTGGGAGGGAACGGCAATGAGCAGTTCTTC. This codes for CASSILGGNGNEQFF.